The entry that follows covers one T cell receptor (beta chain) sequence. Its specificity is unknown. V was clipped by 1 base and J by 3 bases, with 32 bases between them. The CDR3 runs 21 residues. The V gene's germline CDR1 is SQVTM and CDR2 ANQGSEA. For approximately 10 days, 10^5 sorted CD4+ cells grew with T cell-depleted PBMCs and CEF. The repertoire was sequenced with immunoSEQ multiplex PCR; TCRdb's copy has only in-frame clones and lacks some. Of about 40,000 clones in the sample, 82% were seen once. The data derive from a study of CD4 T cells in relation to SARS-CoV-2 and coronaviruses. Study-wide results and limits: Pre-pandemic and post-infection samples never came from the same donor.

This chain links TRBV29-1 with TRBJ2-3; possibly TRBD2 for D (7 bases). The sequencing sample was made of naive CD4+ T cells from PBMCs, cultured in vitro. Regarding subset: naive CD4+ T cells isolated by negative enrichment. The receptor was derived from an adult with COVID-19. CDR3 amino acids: CSVEVFGRRGGEGQGTDTQYF. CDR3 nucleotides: TGCAGCGTTGAAGTTTTTGGGAGGCGAGGAGGGGAGGGCCAGGGGACAGATACGCAGTATTTT.